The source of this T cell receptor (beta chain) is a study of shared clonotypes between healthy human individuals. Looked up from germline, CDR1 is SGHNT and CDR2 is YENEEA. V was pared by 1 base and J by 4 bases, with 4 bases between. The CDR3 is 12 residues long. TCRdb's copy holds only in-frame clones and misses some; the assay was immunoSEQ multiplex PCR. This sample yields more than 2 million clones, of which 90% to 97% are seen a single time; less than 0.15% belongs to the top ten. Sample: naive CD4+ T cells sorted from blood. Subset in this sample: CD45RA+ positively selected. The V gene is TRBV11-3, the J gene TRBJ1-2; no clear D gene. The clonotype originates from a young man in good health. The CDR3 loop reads CASSLGLYGYTF. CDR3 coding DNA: TGTGCCAGCAGCTTAGGCCTCTATGGCTACACCTTC. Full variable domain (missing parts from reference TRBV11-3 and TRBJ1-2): EAGVVQSPRYKIIEKKQPVAFWCNPISGHNTLYWYLQNLGQGPELLIRYENEEAVDDSQLPKDRFSAERLKGVDSTLKIQPAELGDSAVYLCASSLGLYGYTFGSGTRLTVV.